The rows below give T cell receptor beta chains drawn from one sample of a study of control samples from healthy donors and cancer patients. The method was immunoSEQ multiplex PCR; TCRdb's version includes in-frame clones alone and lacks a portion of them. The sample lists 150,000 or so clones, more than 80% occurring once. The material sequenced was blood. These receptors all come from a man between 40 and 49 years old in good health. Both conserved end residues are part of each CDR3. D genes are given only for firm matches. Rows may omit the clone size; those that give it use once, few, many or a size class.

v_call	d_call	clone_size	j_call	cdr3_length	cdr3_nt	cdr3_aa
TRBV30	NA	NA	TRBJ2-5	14	TGTGCCTGGAGTACTAGGCTTATCGGAGAGACCCAGTACTTC	CAWSTRLIGETQYF
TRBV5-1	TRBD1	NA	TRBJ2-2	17	TGCGCCAGCAGCTTGGGGGCCGGGACAGGGTTGAACGGGGAGCTGTTTTTT	CASSLGAGTGLNGELFF
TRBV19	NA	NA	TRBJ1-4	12	TGTGCCAGTAGTATGTCGAGCGAAAAACTGTTTTTT	CASSMSSEKLFF
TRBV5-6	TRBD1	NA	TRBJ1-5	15	TGTGCCAGCAGCTTGGCGGGGACAGGAATTCAGCCCCAGCATTTT	CASSLAGTGIQPQHF
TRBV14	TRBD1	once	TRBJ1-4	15	TGTGCCAGCAGCCCGGGACAGGCGACGGATGAAAAACTGTTTTTT	CASSPGQATDEKLFF
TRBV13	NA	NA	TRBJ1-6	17	TGTGCCAGCAGCTTGAGATTGGGGGGTTCACCTAATTCACCCCTCCACTTT	CASSLRLGGSPNSPLHF
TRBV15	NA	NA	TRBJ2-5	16	TGTGCCACCAGCCGGAGACCGGGACCGGGGCCAGAGACCCAGTACTTC	CATSRRPGPGPETQYF
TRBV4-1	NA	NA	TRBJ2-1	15	TGCGCCAGCAGCCCCGGGCAGGCAGCCTACAATGAGCAGTTCTTC	CASSPGQAAYNEQFF
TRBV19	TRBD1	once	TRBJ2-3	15	TGTGCCAGTAGGACGGGACAGCGATCAGGAAGTACGCAGTATTTT	CASRTGQRSGSTQYF
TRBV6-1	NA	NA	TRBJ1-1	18	TGTGCCAGCAGTGAATCCTTAATAACGACAGGTCTGAACACTGAAGCTTTCTTT	CASSESLITTGLNTEAFF
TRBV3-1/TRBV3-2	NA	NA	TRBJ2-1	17	TGTGCCAGCAGCCAAGGGGGGAGAGCTAGCTCCTACAATGAGCAGTTCTTC	CASSQGGRASSYNEQFF
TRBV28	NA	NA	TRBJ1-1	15	TGTGCCAGCCGATATTCCACCGGGACACCAACTGAAGCTTTCTTT	CASRYSTGTPTEAFF
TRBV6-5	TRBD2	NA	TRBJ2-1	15	TGTGCCAGCAGATGGAGCGGGGCGGTAAACAATGAGCAGTTCTTC	CASRWSGAVNNEQFF
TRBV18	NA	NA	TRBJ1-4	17	TGTGCCAGCTCACCTCAACGAGCCGGGCGGGGGTCTGAAAAACTGTTTTTT	CASSPQRAGRGSEKLFF
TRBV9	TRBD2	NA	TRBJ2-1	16	TGTGCCAGCAGCGTAGTCGTTAGCGGGGGGGCCCATGAGCAGTTCTTC	CASSVVVSGGAHEQFF
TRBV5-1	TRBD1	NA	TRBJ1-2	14	TGCGCCAGCAGCTTGGATAACCCCGGGACAGGTCACACCTTC	CASSLDNPGTGHTF
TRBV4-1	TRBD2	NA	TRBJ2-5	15	TGCGCCAGCAGGGTGGGAGCGGGGCTGGGGGAGACCCAGTACTTC	CASRVGAGLGETQYF
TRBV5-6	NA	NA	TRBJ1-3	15	TGTGCCAGCAGCTCTATCACAGGGCTCGGAAACACCATATATTTT	CASSSITGLGNTIYF
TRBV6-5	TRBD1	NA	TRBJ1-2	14	TGTGCCAGCAGTTCCGGGACAGGGTTCTATGGCTACACCTTC	CASSSGTGFYGYTF
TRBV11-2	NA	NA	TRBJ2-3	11	TGTGCCAGCAGCTTAGCAGATACGCAGTATTTT	CASSLADTQYF
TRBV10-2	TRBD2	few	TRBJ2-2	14	TGCGCCAGCAGAGTAGCGGGGGGGACCGGGGAGCTGTTTTTT	CASRVAGGTGELFF
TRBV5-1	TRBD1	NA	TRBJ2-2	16	TGCGCCAGCAGCTCCCGGACAGGGGGCGCCCCCGGGGAGCTGTTTTTT	CASSSRTGGAPGELFF
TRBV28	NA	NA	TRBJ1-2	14	TGTGCCAGCAGTTCCCCCCCCAACAGGGTTGGCTACACCTTC	CASSSPPNRVGYTF
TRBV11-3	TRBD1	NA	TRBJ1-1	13	TGTGCCAGCAGCGTAGGGACAGACACTGAAGCTTTCTTT	CASSVGTDTEAFF
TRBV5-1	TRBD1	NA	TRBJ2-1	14	TGCGCCAGCAGCGACCCCCAGGGGGACAATGAGCAGTTCTTC	CASSDPQGDNEQFF
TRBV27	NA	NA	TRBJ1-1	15	TGTGCCAGCAGAGAGGGTATGGGGGAGACCACTGAAGCTTTCTTT	CASREGMGETTEAFF
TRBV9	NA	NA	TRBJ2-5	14	TGTGCCAGCAGCTCAACCCGGGGGCAAGAGACCCAGTACTTC	CASSSTRGQETQYF
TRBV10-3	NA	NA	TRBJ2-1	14	TGTGCCATGCGGTTCTCTCCCCAAGGCGATGAGCAGTTCTTC	CAMRFSPQGDEQFF
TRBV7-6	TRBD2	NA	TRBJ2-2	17	TGTGCCAGCAGGGCCCAGCGGGGGGCGGGGAGGACCGGGGAGCTGTTTTTT	CASRAQRGAGRTGELFF
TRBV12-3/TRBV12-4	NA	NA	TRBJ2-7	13	TGTGCCAGCAGTTTACTGGGAAGTAACGAGCAGTACTTC	CASSLLGSNEQYF
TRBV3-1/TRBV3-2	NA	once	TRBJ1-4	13	TGTGCCAGCAGCCGGGGGTATACTGAAAAACTGTTTTTT	CASSRGYTEKLFF
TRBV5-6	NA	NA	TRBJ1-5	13	TGTGCCAGCAGCTTGTACGGAAATCAGCCCCAGCATTTT	CASSLYGNQPQHF
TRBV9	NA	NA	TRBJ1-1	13	TGTGCCAGCAGCGGAGGGGGGAACACTGAAGCTTTCTTT	CASSGGGNTEAFF
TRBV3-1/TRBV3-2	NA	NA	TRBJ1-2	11	TGTGCCAGCAGCCAAGCCCATGGCTACACCTTC	CASSQAHGYTF
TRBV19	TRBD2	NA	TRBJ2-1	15	TGTGCCAGTAGTATTGGCGGGGGGGGGCATGGTGAGCAGTTCTTC	CASSIGGGGHGEQFF
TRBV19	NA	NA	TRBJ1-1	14	TGTGCCAGTAGTACATTGGGCGGATTCACTGAAGCTTTCTTT	CASSTLGGFTEAFF
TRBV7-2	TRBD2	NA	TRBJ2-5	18	TGTGCCAGCAGCTTAGGGACTAGCGGGGGGGTCACCCCAGAGACCCAGTACTTC	CASSLGTSGGVTPETQYF
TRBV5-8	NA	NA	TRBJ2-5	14	TGTGCCAGCAGCTTGGGACAGACACAAGAGACCCAGTACTTC	CASSLGQTQETQYF
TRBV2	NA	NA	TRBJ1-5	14	TGTGCCAGCAGTGAAGTCAGCCTAAGACAGCCCCAGCATTTT	CASSEVSLRQPQHF
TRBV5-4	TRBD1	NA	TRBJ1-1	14	TGTGCCAGCAGCTTGGCTGGGACAGGTGTGGGGGCTTTCTTT	CASSLAGTGVGAFF